Below are 24 T cell receptor beta chains sequenced from a single sample in a study of OX40 agonist ivuxolimab in advanced cancers. Library preparation was by the immunoSEQ multiplex PCR assay. TCRdb took over this immuneACCESS table, retaining in-frame rearrangements with V and J assigned. Such tables are incomplete; in checked studies, under half of the missing clones stem from an unresolved V gene, and the remainder is unexplained. The table for this sample lists roughly 76,000 clones; around 80% of them were counted only once. The ten largest account for over 0.95% of the sample. This sample comprised CD4+ or CD8+ T cells sorted from blood, obtained in a trial of the OX40 agonist ivuxolimab. The source is an adult with an advanced solid tumor such as melanoma, head and neck, liver or kidney cancer.

This chain uses TRBV6-5 with TRBJ1-2; D may be TRBD1 (5 bases). V dropped 2 bases and J dropped 8 bases, with 15 bases sitting between them. CDR3 length equals 14 residues. CDR1 is MNHEY and CDR2 is SVGAGI in the germline V gene. CDR3: CASSYGTASRGYTF. CDR3 DNA sequence: TGTGCCAGCAGTTACGGGACGGCTAGCCGCGGCTACACCTTC.

This clone was seen a handful of times. The chain employs TRBV11-2 and TRBJ2-3; 9 nucleotides line up with TRBD2. The trim removed 1 base at V and 6 bases at J, leaving 5 bases unmatched. The CDR3 spans 15 residues. Germline-derived CDR1 and CDR2 are SGHAT and FQNNGV. DNA for the CDR3: TGTGCCAGCAGCTTAGGCGGGGGGGTCGCCGATACGCAGTATTTT. Amino acid sequence: CASSLGGGVADTQYF.

The chain couples TRBV2 to TRBJ1-1, with D maybe TRBD1 (6 bases). Deletions cut 7 bases from V and 5 bases from J, with 17 bases between. CDR1 and CDR2 from the germline V gene are SNHLY and FYNNEI. This CDR3 region has 14 residues. This CDR3 reads CASILAGAQTEAFF. Here the CDR3 DNA reads TGTGCCAGCATCTTAGCAGGGGCCCAGACTGAAGCTTTCTTT.

This clone was recorded once. The rearrangement uses TRBV7-9 and TRBJ1-2, with 11 bases matching TRBD1. J gave up 2 bases and V 4 bases, and 6 bases lay outside the gene matches. The CDR3 runs to 16 residues. In germline, CDR1 is SEHNR, CDR2 FQNEAQ (reference sequence). In nucleotides, the CDR3 is TGTGCCAGCAGCTATAACCGGGACAGGGGGAACTATGGCTACACCTTC. This codes for CASSYNRDRGNYGYTF.

DNA for the CDR3: TGTGCCACCAGGCGGGGCGGGGAGCTAAGGGGGACAGATACGCAGTATTTT. This encodes CATRRGGELRGTDTQYF. The gene calls are TRBV19 and TRBJ2-3; D assignment may be TRBD1 or TRBD2 (6 bases each). The V end was cut by 10 bases, the J end by 3 bases, with 26 bases between. Germline V CDR1 and CDR2: LNHDA, SQIVND (reference sequence). The CDR3 loop spans 17 amino acids.

The gene calls are TRBV5-4 and TRBJ1-4; a possible D gene is TRBD1 (6 bases). Germline V gene lookup returns CDR1 SGHNT and CDR2 YYREEE (reference sequence). The CDR3 loop spans 14 amino acids. Deletions cut 0 bases from V and 6 bases from J, with 9 bases between. CDR3 nucleotide sequence: TGTGCCAGCAGCTTGGAACAGGGAGATGAAAAACTGTTTTTT. Amino acid sequence: CASSLEQGDEKLFF.

This clone was found once. The same CDR3 also results from other DNA sequences found in this sample. The chain combines TRBV5-1 with TRBJ1-1, with D perhaps matching TRBD1 (6 bases). The length of the CDR3 is 14 residues. Germline assignment: CDR1 SGHRS and CDR2 YFSETQ. V gave up 3 bases and J gave up 1 base, with 10 bases separating them. For the CDR3, the DNA is TGCGCCAGCAGCTCACAGGGAGGGAACACTGAAGCTTTCTTT. It encodes CASSSQGGNTEAFF.

This clone turned up a few times. The V and J genes are TRBV4-2 and TRBJ2-1; D remains unclear. In germline, CDR1 is LGHNA, CDR2 YNFKEQ. This CDR3 is built from 17 residues. The V gene lost 1 base and the J gene lost 0 bases, with 13 bases spanning the gap. The DNA for the CDR3 is TGTGCCAGCAGCCAAGGGCCGTCCCGTTACTCCTACAATGAGCAGTTCTTC. As protein: CASSQGPSRYSYNEQFF.

CDR3 in amino acids: CASSQFSGGAETQYF. The DNA of the CDR3 is TGTGCCAGCAGCCAGTTTAGCGGGGGGGCGGAGACCCAGTACTTC. The chain is built from TRBV4-2 and TRBJ2-5; TRBD2 matches at 11 bases. Per germline, CDR1 LGHNA and CDR2 YNFKEQ. The CDR3 is 15 residues long. The V segment lost 3 bases and the J segment 5 bases; nucleotides outside the gene matches: 5.

V usage is TRBV6-5 and J usage is TRBJ1-2, with D hard to call. This CDR3 is built from 14 residues. CDR1 is MNHEY, CDR2 SVGAGI, per germline. Between the trimmed V and J ends, which lost 0 bases and 4 bases, there was a span of 9 bases. The CDR3 protein is CASSYSYQVYGYTF. CDR3 coding DNA: TGTGCCAGCAGTTACTCGTACCAGGTCTATGGCTACACCTTC.

The chain recombines TRBV11-1 with TRBJ2-5, with D possibly matching TRBD2 (6 bases). V was shortened by 1 base and J by 3 bases, with 12 bases between the two germline ends. Germline loops: CDR1 SGHAT, CDR2 FQDESV (reference sequence). The CDR3 contains 15 residues. The CDR3 sequence is CASSLEAGREETQYF. In DNA form, the CDR3 reads TGTGCCAGCAGCTTAGAGGCGGGGCGGGAAGAGACCCAGTACTTC.

The chain uses TRBV19 and TRBJ1-1; unclear D gene. The CDR3 is 13 amino acids. Trimming stripped 6 bases from V and 10 bases from J, with 18 bases between. The germline V gene encodes CDR1 LNHDA and CDR2 SQIVND (reference sequence). CDR3 region: CASSELPGTSAFF. DNA for the CDR3: TGTGCCAGTAGCGAACTCCCGGGAACCTCAGCTTTCTTT.

The rearrangement uses TRBV6-1 and TRBJ1-2; D unclear. Germline values: CDR1 MNHNS, CDR2 SASEGT. This CDR3 is built from 12 residues. The V gene lost 1 base and the J gene lost 5 bases, with 5 bases spanning the gap. As DNA, the CDR3 is TGTGCCAGCAGTGAAGTTCCTTATGGCTACACCTTC. Protein product: CASSEVPYGYTF.

CDR3 DNA: TGTGCCAGCAGTTATGAGGCAGGGCGGGGTTCTGAAGCTTTCTTT. Translated, it gives CASSYEAGRGSEAFF. The rearrangement links TRBV6-6 to TRBJ1-1; D possibly corresponds to TRBD1 (5 bases). CDR3 length: 15 amino acids. Trimming cost V 3 bases and J 6 bases, with 17 bases left between them. Looked up from germline, CDR1 is MNHNY and CDR2 is SVGAGI (reference sequence).

This clone was seen a single time. The chain combines TRBV6-5 with TRBJ1-4; D is unclear. Germline lookup yields CDR1 MNHEY and CDR2 SVGAGI. Trimming left V 4 bases short and J 0 bases short, with 6 bases between. The CDR3 length is 14 residues. CDR3 DNA sequence: TGTGCCAGCAGTTTATCCGCAACTAATGAAAAACTGTTTTTT. Translating gives CASSLSATNEKLFF.

CDR3 protein: CASSLGDRGHVADTQYF. The CDR3 DNA follows: TGCGCCAGCAGCTTGGGGGACAGGGGGCATGTAGCAGATACGCAGTATTTT. V gene TRBV5-1 combines with J gene TRBJ2-3; 12 positions agree with TRBD1. The V and J ends lost 0 bases and 4 bases, in that order; junction bases with no gene match: 6. The germline V gene has CDR1 SGHRS and CDR2 YFSETQ. The CDR3 loop spans 17 amino acids.

Concerning this clone itself: The sample contains more than one DNA sequence encoding this CDR3. The chain employs TRBV27 and TRBJ1-3; D unclear. V was shortened by 0 bases and J by 4 bases, with 7 bases between the two germline ends. CDR1 is MNHEY and CDR2 is SMNVEV in the germline V gene (reference sequence). The CDR3 is made up of 14 amino acids. The CDR3 DNA sequence: TGTGCCAGCAGTTTATCGGGTCTAGGAAACACCATATATTTT. It yields the protein CASSLSGLGNTIYF.

The sample holds a few counts of this clone. Here the CDR3 reads CASSEDGTGGREQYF. The CDR3 nucleotides are TGTGCCAGCAGTGAAGACGGGACAGGGGGGAGGGAGCAGTACTTC. The J gene is TRBJ2-7, the V gene TRBV2; 11 bases agree with TRBD1. CDR3 size: 15 residues. CDR1 is SNHLY and CDR2 is FYNNEI in the germline V gene. The V segment lost 1 base and the J segment 7 bases; nucleotides outside the gene matches: 6.

The chain couples TRBV27 to TRBJ1-1; perhaps TRBD1 as D (6 bases). With 0 bases removed from V and 3 bases from J, the gap between germline ends came to 8 bases. The germline CDR1 and CDR2 sequences are MNHEY and SMNVEV (reference sequence). The CDR3 contains 14 residues. This CDR3 is CASSLSGAHTEAFF. CDR3 coding DNA: TGTGCCAGCAGTTTATCGGGGGCGCACACTGAAGCTTTCTTT.

In its sample, this clone was seen a few times. Other nucleotide sequences in the sample specify the same CDR3. The chain links TRBV7-9 to TRBJ1-6; D is uncertain. From germline, CDR1 is SEHNR and CDR2 FQNEAQ (reference sequence). This CDR3 region has 13 residues. The ends were cut back, 1 base at V and 7 bases at J, with 5 bases in the middle. CDR3 region: CASSLVGNSPLHF. For the CDR3, the DNA is TGTGCCAGCAGCTTAGTAGGGAATTCACCCCTCCACTTT.

This sequence joins TRBV18 and TRBJ1-1; D is unresolved. This CDR3 region has 15 residues. V was clipped by 3 bases and J by 3 bases, with 14 bases between them. Germline lookup yields CDR1 KGHSH and CDR2 LQKENI. CDR3 loop: CASSPTDSLDTEAFF. The CDR3 DNA sequence: TGTGCCAGCTCACCCACAGATAGCCTTGACACTGAAGCTTTCTTT. Combining the CDR3 with reference TRBV18 and TRBJ1-1 gives the whole variable domain NAGVMQNPRHLVRRRGQEARLRCSPMKGHSHVYWYRQLPEEGLKFMVYLQKENIIDESGMPKERFSAEFPKEGPSILRIQQVVRGDSAAYFCASSPTDSLDTEAFFGQGTRLTVV.

CDR3 residues: CASSPLTGNTEAFF. The CDR3 DNA follows: TGTGCCAGCTCACCCCTAACAGGGAACACTGAAGCTTTCTTT. The rearrangement joins TRBV18 to TRBJ1-1; tentative D call: TRBD1 (5 bases). Germline V gene lookup returns CDR1 KGHSH and CDR2 LQKENI. With 3 bases removed from V and 1 base from J, the gap between germline ends came to 9 bases. This CDR3 has 14 amino acids.

The gene calls are TRBV7-2 and TRBJ1-6; 9 bases align to TRBD1. The CDR3 loop spans 15 amino acids. The germline V gene encodes CDR1 SGHTA and CDR2 FQGNSA. J was trimmed by 9 bases and V by 6 bases; bases with no gene match: 9. As DNA, the CDR3 is TGTGCCAGCAGTTACGGGACAGGGAACGCTTCACCCCTCCACTTT. Amino acids: CASSYGTGNASPLHF.

The V gene is TRBV6-4, the J gene TRBJ2-7; possibly TRBD1 or TRBD2 for D (5 bases each). V was cut by 6 bases and J by 2 bases, with 8 bases left in between. Germline assignment: CDR1 MRHNA and CDR2 SNTAGT. This CDR3 region has 12 residues. The CDR3 region has the DNA TGTGCCAGCAGAGTGGGGGCCTACGAGCAGTACTTC. Translating gives CASRVGAYEQYF.